The 15 T cell receptor beta chains listed next were all sequenced from one sample in a study of T cells after yellow fever vaccination. TCRdb reprocessed the 5' RACE reads with MiXCR, giving one entry per CDR3 protein. Of fewer than 450,000 distinct CDR3 sequences in the sample, 7% to 10% were seen once. The sequencing here drew on PBMCs, taken 35 to 50 days after the first yellow fever vaccination. Receptors were obtained from a young man who received the YFV17D yellow fever vaccine.

This chain joins TRBV5-1 and TRBJ2-2; D is undetermined. The CDR3 is 14 amino acids. Trimming removed 0 bases at V and 8 bases at J, with 11 bases between. Germline V gene lookup returns CDR1 SGHRS and CDR2 YFSETQ. CDR3 sequence (DNA): TGCGCCAGCAGCTTGGCCCAAATCCAGGGGGAGCTGTTTTTT. Its translation: CASSLAQIQGELFF.

The gene calls are TRBV18 and TRBJ2-2; 8 nucleotides agree with TRBD1. Germline CDR1 KGHSH, CDR2 LQKENI. The CDR3 sequence is 15 residues long. V gave up 3 bases and J gave up 10 bases; unmatched junction bases: 10. CDR3 nucleotides: TGTGCCAGCTCACCGGGACAGGCCAGGGTATCGGAGCTGTTTTTT. Translation: CASSPGQARVSELFF.

This clonotype appeared a few times. The chain has TRBV27 and TRBJ2-5; 12 nucleotides align to TRBD2. The CDR3 contains 15 residues. CDR1 and CDR2 (germline): MNHEY, SMNVEV (reference sequence). Germline trimming cut 8 bases from V and 5 bases from J; bases unmatched to any gene: 9. The CDR3 coding sequence is TGTGCCAGCGCCCCCGGGACTAGCGGGTTGGAGACCCAGTACTTC. Protein: CASAPGTSGLETQYF.

Only a few counts were recorded for this clonotype. The chain carries TRBV11-2 and TRBJ1-2; D is unclear. CDR1 and CDR2 from the germline V gene are SGHAT and FQNNGV. With 1 base removed from V and 5 bases from J, the gap between germline ends came to 8 bases. This CDR3 is built from 13 residues. The CDR3 DNA follows: TGTGCCAGCAGCTTAGCTGTCGATTATGGCTACACCTTC. Its protein is CASSLAVDYGYTF.

This clonotype was recorded a few times. The chain recombines TRBV5-1 with TRBJ1-1; 8 bases are a match to TRBD1. The CDR3 spans 15 residues. With V trimmed by 4 bases and J by 4 bases, 9 bases remained unmatched. Germline V gene sequence: CDR1 SGHRS, CDR2 YFSETQ. This CDR3 reads CASSLAGGDLTEAFF. CDR3 coding DNA: TGCGCCAGCAGCCTCGCAGGGGGCGATCTCACTGAAGCTTTCTTT.

V gene TRBV6-6 combines with J gene TRBJ1-1; D is possibly TRBD1 (5 bases). V was pared by 8 bases and J by 5 bases, with 12 bases between. This CDR3 comprises 12 residues. CDR1 is MNHNY, CDR2 SVGAGI, per germline (reference sequence). Here the CDR3 DNA reads TGTGCCAGCGGTGGGGCTGGGACTGAAGCTTTCTTT. Its translation is CASGGAGTEAFF.

The rearrangement links TRBV29-1 to TRBJ1-1, with unresolved D. Trimming took 7 bases from V and 2 from J, leaving 17 bases between them. CDR3 size: 14 residues. Looked up from germline, CDR1 is SQVTM and CDR2 is ANQGSEA. CDR3 DNA sequence: TGCAGCGCCCGCCCCCTGACCGGTAACACTGAAGCTTTCTTT. It is translated as CSARPLTGNTEAFF.

This clonotype has only a few counts. CDR3 nucleotide sequence: TGTGCCAGCAGCGCCGGTCCCGGGTCAGGCTATGGCTACACCTTC. It yields the protein CASSAGPGSGYGYTF. This chain connects TRBV3-1 to TRBJ1-2; no reliable D call. Trimming took off 5 bases at V and 4 bases at J, with 17 bases between the two ends. The CDR3 contains 15 residues. The germline V gene has CDR1 LGHDT and CDR2 YNNKEL (reference sequence).

This clonotype was recorded many times. The J gene is TRBJ1-2, the V gene TRBV7-9; D possibly corresponds to TRBD1 (6 bases). From germline, CDR1 is SEHNR and CDR2 FQNEAQ (reference sequence). The CDR3 extends over 15 amino acids. The germline V and J ends were trimmed by 1 base and 1 base, with 10 bases remaining between them. The CDR3, as DNA: TGTGCCAGCAGCTTAGGGCAGGGGCGTAACTATGGCTACACCTTC. This codes for CASSLGQGRNYGYTF.

This clonotype occurred many times. The chain employs TRBV11-2 and TRBJ2-3; tentatively, D is TRBD1 or TRBD2 (5 bases each). The length of the CDR3 is 15 residues. Germline V lookup: CDR1 SGHAT, CDR2 FQNNGV. V was cut by 1 base and J by 0 bases, with 8 bases left in between. In DNA, the CDR3 is TGTGCCAGCAGCTTAGCGAGGGACAGCACAGATACGCAGTATTTT. It specifies CASSLARDSTDTQYF.

This clonotype was found a few times. The V gene is TRBV6-1, the J gene TRBJ1-4, with 9 bases aligning to TRBD1. J lost 8 bases, V lost 6 bases, and 7 bases had no gene match. The germline gives CDR1 MNHNS, CDR2 SASEGT. The CDR3 has 14 residues. The CDR3 coding sequence is TGTGCCAGCAGCCCCGGGACAGGGCGCGAAAAACTGTTTTTT. As protein: CASSPGTGREKLFF.

This chain links TRBV12-3 or TRBV12-4 with TRBJ2-7; a weak D match, TRBD1 (6 bases). V was trimmed by 7 bases and J by 0 bases, leaving 16 bases between them. The CDR3 has 15 amino acids. Written as DNA, the CDR3 is TGTGCCAGCACCAGGGGCGCCTTCAGCTCCTACGAGCAGTACTTC. Amino acid sequence: CASTRGAFSSYEQYF.

This rearrangement joins TRBV7-2 to TRBJ2-3; no reliable D call. Germline CDR1 SGHTA, CDR2 FQGNSA. This CDR3 is 13 amino acids long. Between the trimmed V and J ends, which lost 1 base and 7 bases, there was a span of 9 bases. Here the CDR3 reads CASSLEAENTQYF. DNA of the CDR3: TGTGCCAGCAGCTTAGAAGCCGAAAATACGCAGTATTTT.

This clonotype was observed a handful of times. This chain links TRBV7-9 with TRBJ2-2; D is unresolved. This CDR3 region has 15 residues. V lost 7 bases, J lost 5 bases, and 17 bases lay in between. Germline CDR1 reads SEHNR; CDR2 reads FQNEAQ (reference sequence). CDR3 bases: TGTGCCAGCACAAGCTTCGGCGAGAAGACCGGGGAGCTGTTTTTT. Residues: CASTSFGEKTGELFF.

This clonotype was detected only a few times. The rearrangement uses TRBV12-3 or TRBV12-4 and TRBJ2-4; 9 nucleotides line up with TRBD2. With 7 bases clipped from V and 8 bases from J, the junction kept 12 bases outside the gene matches. The CDR3 extends over 15 amino acids. The CDR3 region is CASTQGERGVDIQYF. CDR3 sequence (DNA): TGTGCCAGCACCCAGGGTGAGCGGGGGGTGGACATTCAGTACTTC.